This T cell receptor (beta chain) was retrieved from a study of blood T cell repertoires in COVID-19. About the research overall: Sites across the United States, Italy and Spain contributed samples from acute and convalescent COVID-19. From T cells, B-cell-depleted T cells, or PBMCs came the material, which was cDNA or gDNA.

As originally analysed: Scientists estimated how many nucleated cells there were by amplifying reference gene primers. The assay was immunoSEQ multiplex PCR, and TCRdb's table has in-frame clones only and misses some. The V and J calls and clone size come from that table; D and trimming were worked out from the DNA. Of roughly 49,000 clones in the sample, 70% to 90% were seen once. This clone was recorded once. CDR3 length: 18 residues. Germline loops: CDR1 LGHNA, CDR2 YNFKEQ. Trimming stripped 3 bases from V and 2 bases from J, with 21 bases between. The chain links TRBV4-2 to TRBJ2-3, with D perhaps TRBD2 (5 bases). The TCR comes from a human donor in a cohort sampled during active COVID-19. The sample taken for sequencing was peripheral blood. The CDR3, as DNA: TGTGCCAGCAGCCACCCCTACCCCCCTACTAGGCCCACAGATACGCAGTATTTT. Translated, it gives CASSHPYPPTRPTDTQYF.